These 10 T cell receptor beta chains were sequenced from one sample in a study of blood T cell repertoires in COVID-19. Clones were read by immunoSEQ multiplex PCR, and TCRdb kept only the in-frame ones, dropping some. The sample holds roughly 220,000 clones, 65% to 85% seen once. Sequencing was carried out using PBMCs or T cells enriched from blood (not recorded which). The receptors were gathered from a woman in her thirties or forties who had recovered from COVID-19.

This chain joins TRBV6-1 and TRBJ1-1; no firm D call. Germline V gene data show CDR1 as MNHNS and CDR2 as SASEGT. V was cut by 3 bases and J by 2 bases, with 13 bases left in between. This CDR3 region has 15 residues. The CDR3 sequence is CASSEIGGTNTEAFF. CDR3 in DNA: TGTGCCAGCAGTGAGATTGGCGGCACCAACACTGAAGCTTTCTTT.

This rearrangement joins TRBV6-5 to TRBJ2-5, with 7 bases fitting TRBD1. Germline loops: CDR1 MNHEY, CDR2 SVGAGI. CDR3 length equals 14 residues. V was pared by 5 bases and J by 5 bases, with 8 bases of the junction left unmatched. The CDR3 here is CASSTRGRTETQYF. The CDR3 coding sequence is TGTGCCAGCAGTACGAGGGGGCGAACGGAGACCCAGTACTTC.

This clone has just one count. This chain joins TRBV5-6 and TRBJ2-7; 7 bases are a match to TRBD2. The V segment lost 3 bases and the J segment 0 bases; nucleotides outside the gene matches: 9. This CDR3 is 16 amino acids long. The germline CDR1 and CDR2 sequences are SGHDT and YYEEEE. In nucleotides, the CDR3 is TGTGCCAGCAGCTCTGGCGCCAGCGGGGACTCCTACGAGCAGTACTTC. Protein product: CASSSGASGDSYEQYF.

This chain joins TRBV12-2 and TRBJ2-3; TRBD2, the table's D call, lacks a check against the DNA. TRBV12-2 is recorded as a pseudogene. CDR3 size: 16 residues. The CDR3 coding sequence is TGTGCAAGTCGCTTAGAATTAGCGGGAGTACAGGATACGCAGTATTTT. Its translation: CASRLELAGVQDTQYF.

The sample holds a few counts of this clone. The rearrangement links TRBV27 to TRBJ2-7; 9 positions match TRBD2. Per the germline V gene, CDR1 is MNHEY and CDR2 is SMNVEV (reference sequence). V shed 5 bases, J shed 2 bases, and the junction held 16 bases outside the gene matches. The CDR3 runs to 18 residues. The CDR3 spells CASSPGRRTSVYPYEQYF. Written as DNA, the CDR3 is TGTGCCAGCAGTCCTGGACGGAGGACTAGCGTTTACCCCTACGAGCAGTACTTC.

This sequence joins TRBV7-9 and TRBJ2-7; D ambiguous. V shed 3 bases and J shed 1 base, with 10 bases lying between them. CDR3 length: 14 residues. Per the germline V gene, CDR1 is SEHNR and CDR2 is FQNEAQ (reference sequence). DNA of the CDR3: TGTGCCAGCAGCTTCGGGTTTTCGTCCTACGAGCAGTACGTC. This translates into CASSFGFSSYEQYV.

The gene calls are TRBV4-1 and TRBJ2-1; TRBD2 matches at 12 bases. The CDR3 totals 16 residues. V trimming: 5 bases; J trimming: 4 bases; junction bases outside the gene matches: 6. The germline gives CDR1 MGHRA, CDR2 YSYEKL. CDR3 sequence (DNA): TGCGCCAGCAGCTGGACGACTAGCGGGAGATACAATGAGCAGTTCTTC. Amino acid sequence: CASSWTTSGRYNEQFF.

This chain uses TRBV7-2 with TRBJ2-7; D might be TRBD2 (6 bases). From germline, CDR1 is SGHTA and CDR2 FQGNSA. This CDR3 has 14 residues. The V gene lost 6 bases and the J gene lost 1 base, with 13 bases spanning the gap. CDR3 protein: CASSMSSASYEQYF. CDR3 coding DNA: TGTGCCAGCAGTATGTCTAGCGCATCCTACGAGCAGTACTTC. Full variable domain (missing parts from reference TRBV7-2 and TRBJ2-7): GAGVSQSPSNKVTEKGKDVELRCDPISGHTALYWYRQSLGQGLEFLIYFQGNSAPDKSGLPSDRFSAERTGGSVSTLTIQRTQQEDSAVYLCASSMSSASYEQYFGPGTRLTVT.

The V call is TRBV4-3, the J call TRBJ2-5; possibly TRBD2 for D (6 bases). The germline CDR1 and CDR2 sequences are LGHNA and YSLEER. The CDR3 runs 15 residues. V shed 1 base and J shed 1 base, with 10 bases lying between them. The CDR3 is CASSQGASAQETQYF. CDR3 DNA sequence: TGCGCCAGCAGCCAAGGGGCTAGCGCCCAAGAGACCCAGTACTTC.

This chain uses TRBV3-1 (or the pseudogene TRBV3-2) with TRBJ2-2, with 9 positions matching TRBD2. Germline V gene lookup returns CDR1 LGHDT and CDR2 YNNKEL (reference sequence). The V gene end was trimmed by 3 bases and the J gene end by 7 bases; junction bases not matched to a gene: 12. The length of the CDR3 is 17 residues. Here the CDR3 DNA reads TGTGCCAGCAGCCAGGCCCCATTAGCGGGAGCCGGCGGGGAGCTGTTTTTT. Translation: CASSQAPLAGAGGELFF.